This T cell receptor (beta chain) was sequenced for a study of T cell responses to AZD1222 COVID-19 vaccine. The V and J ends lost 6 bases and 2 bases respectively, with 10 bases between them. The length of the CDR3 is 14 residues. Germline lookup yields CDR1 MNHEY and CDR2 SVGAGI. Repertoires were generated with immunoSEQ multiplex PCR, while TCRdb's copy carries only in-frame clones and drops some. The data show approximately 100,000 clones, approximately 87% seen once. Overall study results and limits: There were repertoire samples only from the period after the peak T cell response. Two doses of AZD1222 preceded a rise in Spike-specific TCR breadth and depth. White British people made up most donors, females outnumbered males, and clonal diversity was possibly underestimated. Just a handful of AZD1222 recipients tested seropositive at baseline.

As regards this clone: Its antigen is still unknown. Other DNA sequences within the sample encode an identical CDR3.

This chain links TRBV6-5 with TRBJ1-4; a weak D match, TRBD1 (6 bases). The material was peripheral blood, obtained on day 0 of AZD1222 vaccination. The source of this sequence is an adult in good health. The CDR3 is CASSRGWTNEKLFF. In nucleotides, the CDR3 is TGTGCCAGCAGCAGGGGCTGGACTAATGAAAAACTGTTTTTT.